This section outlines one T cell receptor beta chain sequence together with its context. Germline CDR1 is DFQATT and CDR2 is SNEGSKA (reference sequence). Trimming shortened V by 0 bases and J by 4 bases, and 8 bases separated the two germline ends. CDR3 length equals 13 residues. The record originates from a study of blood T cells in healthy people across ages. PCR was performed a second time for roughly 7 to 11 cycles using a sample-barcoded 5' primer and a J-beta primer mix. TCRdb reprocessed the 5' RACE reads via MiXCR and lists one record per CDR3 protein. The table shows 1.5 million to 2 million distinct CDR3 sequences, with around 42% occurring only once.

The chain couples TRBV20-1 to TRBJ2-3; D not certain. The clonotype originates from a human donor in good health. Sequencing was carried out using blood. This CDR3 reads CSARDDGPDTQYF. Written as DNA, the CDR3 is TGCAGTGCTAGAGATGACGGACCAGATACGCAGTATTTT.